These 2 T cell receptor beta chains share one sample of origin, sequenced in a study of T cells after yellow fever vaccination. TCRdb re-analysed the 5' RACE reads in MiXCR, keeping a single row per CDR3 protein. Here the sample spans nearly 350,000 distinct CDR3 sequences, less than 9.5% being singletons. The sequencing used PBMCs, collected roughly 45 days after the first yellow fever vaccination. These receptors were taken from a man between 18 and 35 years old who received the YFV17D yellow fever vaccine.

The chain employs TRBV28 and TRBJ2-5; D remains unclear. This CDR3 contains 11 residues. The V and J ends lost 8 bases and 5 bases respectively, with 9 bases between them. Germline V gene lookup returns CDR1 MDHEN and CDR2 SYDVKM. CDR3 in amino acids: CASAKRETQYF. CDR3 coding DNA: TGTGCCAGCGCGAAGAGGGAGACCCAGTACTTC.

The chain is built from TRBV2 and TRBJ2-5, with TRBD1 matching 8 bases. Germline-derived CDR1 and CDR2 are SNHLY and FYNNEI. J gave up 5 bases and V 6 bases, and 8 bases lay outside the gene matches. CDR3 length: 14 amino acids. CDR3 DNA: TGTGCCAGCAGCCTCATACAGGGGGGCGAGACCCAGTACTTC. This encodes CASSLIQGGETQYF.